This record looks at one TCR beta chain sequence and its context. This sample is part of a study of tumor-infiltrating lymphocytes in localized non-small cell lung cancer. Germline loops: CDR1 SGDLS, CDR2 YYNGEE. Trimming shortened V by 4 bases and J by 7 bases, and 12 bases separated the two germline ends. The CDR3 runs 12 residues. Using immunoSEQ multiplex PCR, the repertoire was profiled, and TCRdb retains in-frame clones only, with some absent. The sample includes around 10,000 clones, 60% of them seen just once. This receptor was taken from a human donor with non-small cell lung cancer. The chain joins TRBV9 to TRBJ2-7; no reliable D call. Sequencing used uninvolved lung tissue not adjacent to the tumor. The CDR3 sequence is CASSTSLGEQYF. The DNA for the CDR3 is TGTGCCAGCAGCACTTCGTTGGGGGAGCAGTACTTC. The full variable domain, with the rest looked up from reference TRBV9 and TRBJ2-7, is DSGVTQTPKHLITATGQRVTLRCSPRSGDLSVYWYQQSLDQGLQFLIQYYNGEERAKGNILERFSAQQFPDLHSELNLSSLELGDSALYFCASSTSLGEQYFGPGTRLTVT.